One and the same sample provided the 28 T cell receptor beta chains below, sequenced in a study of monozygotic twins with inflammatory bowel disease. Following a re-call of the 5' RACE reads, TCRdb has one entry per CDR3 protein and lacks DNA. The ten most abundant clones cover 2.4% of a sample with over 150,000 distinct CDR3 sequences. The sample was blood. The source of these receptors is a human donor with ulcerative colitis or Crohn's disease, or a healthy co-twin of an affected twin (not recorded which).

This chain connects TRBV29-1 to TRBJ2-7. CDR3 length: 14 residues. CDR1 SQVTM and CDR2 ANQGSEA come from the germline V gene. The CDR3 region is CSVGGGSSSYEQYF.

The V call is TRBV5-1, the J call TRBJ1-2; TCRdb picks TRBD1, but there is no DNA to check that call. Germline V CDR1 and CDR2: SGHRS, YFSETQ. CDR3 size: 14 residues. The CDR3 loop is CASSATGGDYGYTF.

This sequence joins TRBV5-1 and TRBJ1-1. The germline V gene encodes CDR1 SGHRS and CDR2 YFSETQ. The CDR3 has 13 amino acids. This chain's CDR3 is CASSVQEGTEAFF.

The rearrangement joins TRBV29-1 to TRBJ2-7; TCRdb selects TRBD1, and the lack of DNA leaves this call unchecked. Germline V CDR1 and CDR2: SQVTM, ANQGSEA. This CDR3 spans 12 amino acids. The CDR3 loop is CSAAAGGGEQYF.

The chain is built from TRBV5-5 and TRBJ2-1. This CDR3 is built from 16 residues. The germline CDR1 and CDR2 sequences are SGHKS and YYEKEE (reference sequence). This CDR3 reads CASSLAGYSSYNEQFF.

The chain links TRBV13 to TRBJ2-2; lacking DNA, the TRBD1 call made by TCRdb goes unchecked. CDR1 PRHDT and CDR2 FYEKMQ come from the germline V gene (reference sequence). This CDR3 contains 16 residues. The CDR3 region is CASSDDGDSYTGELFF.

CDR3 protein: CASSYSQGWREGYTF. The chain carries TRBV6-5 and TRBJ1-2; checking the TCRdb D call of TRBD1 is not possible without DNA. This CDR3 is built from 15 residues. The germline CDR1 and CDR2 sequences are MNHEY and SVGAGI.

This rearrangement joins TRBV12-3 or TRBV12-4 to TRBJ1-1; the D gene TCRdb calls, TRBD1, cannot be checked with no DNA. This CDR3 comprises 14 residues. The CDR3 here is CASSLAGANTEAFF.

This rearrangement joins TRBV7-2 to TRBJ2-2. The germline V gene has CDR1 SGHTA and CDR2 FQGNSA. The CDR3 has 12 residues. This CDR3 reads CASSLAVGELFF.

The V gene is TRBV20-1, the J gene TRBJ2-7; TCRdb's assignment of TRBD1 cannot be checked, as there is no DNA. The length of the CDR3 is 14 residues. Germline CDR1 reads DFQATT; CDR2 reads SNEGSKA (reference sequence). The CDR3 sequence: CSAPSPGQGFEQYF.

Here the CDR3 reads CASSRVDGEAFF. This rearrangement joins TRBV21-1 to TRBJ1-1. TRBV21-1 is labeled a pseudogene. The CDR3 extends over 12 amino acids.

The V and J genes are TRBV19 and TRBJ2-1; the D call of TRBD1 rests on TCRdb alone, since no DNA is present to check it. The CDR3 sequence is 16 residues long. Germline-derived CDR1 and CDR2 are LNHDA and SQIVND (reference sequence). CDR3 sequence: CASSVMGQGAGNEQFF.

V and J are TRBV10-3 and TRBJ2-1. Germline CDR1 ENHRY, CDR2 SYGVKD. The CDR3 consists of 11 residues. The CDR3 loop reads CAISGSNEQFF.

CDR3 sequence reads: CATSDYRTGTYNEQFF. The rearrangement joins TRBV24-1 to TRBJ2-1; TCRdb's D gene call, TRBD1, goes unchecked for lack of DNA. This CDR3 contains 16 residues. Looked up from germline, CDR1 is KGHDR and CDR2 is SFDVKD.

This chain uses TRBV6-5 with TRBJ2-3; TCRdb names TRBD1, which stays unverified in the absence of DNA. Germline V lookup: CDR1 MNHEY, CDR2 SVGAGI. The CDR3 runs to 16 residues. This CDR3 reads CASSYQFPRVADTQYF.

This chain joins TRBV29-1 and TRBJ1-2. The CDR3 is made up of 11 amino acids. The V gene's germline CDR1 is SQVTM and CDR2 ANQGSEA. CDR3 sequence: CSVDGYYGYTF.

The V and J genes are TRBV20-1 and TRBJ2-1; the TCRdb D gene call, TRBD2, has no DNA to confirm it. This CDR3 has 17 residues. Germline-derived CDR1 and CDR2 are DFQATT and SNEGSKA (reference sequence). The CDR3 here is CSARGFTAGERNNEQFF.

The genes are TRBV29-1 and TRBJ2-3; the D call of TRBD1 rests on TCRdb alone, since no DNA is present to check it. Germline CDR1 SQVTM, CDR2 ANQGSEA. CDR3 length equals 13 residues. CDR3 in amino acids: CSARTGVPDTQYF.

The CDR3 here is CASSLVVSGWEAFF. The gene calls are TRBV7-9 and TRBJ1-1. This CDR3 has 14 residues. Germline V lookup: CDR1 SEHNR, CDR2 FQNEAQ (reference sequence). The complete variable domain, with remaining parts taken from reference TRBV7-9 and TRBJ1-1, reads DTGVSQNPRHKITKRGQNVTFRCDPISEHNRLYWYRQTLGQGPEFLTYFQNEAQLEKSRLLSDRFSAERPKGSFSTLEIQRTEQGDSAMYLCASSLVVSGWEAFFGQGTRLTVV.

V is TRBV20-1 and J is TRBJ2-6; TCRdb indicates TRBD1, and absent DNA this call remains unverified. The length of the CDR3 is 17 residues. CDR1 and CDR2 from the germline V gene are DFQATT and SNEGSKA (reference sequence). CDR3: CSASRQKTGFGANVLTF.

V usage is TRBV5-4 and J usage is TRBJ2-7; the D call of TRBD1 rests on TCRdb alone, since no DNA is present to check it. The V gene's germline CDR1 is SGHNT and CDR2 YYREEE (reference sequence). The CDR3 runs to 11 residues. This CDR3 is CASSLSGQKYF.

This chain joins TRBV5-4 and TRBJ2-7; TCRdb's assignment of TRBD1 cannot be checked, as there is no DNA. The V gene's germline CDR1 is SGHNT and CDR2 YYREEE (reference sequence). The CDR3 runs to 13 residues. CDR3 in amino acids: CASRLTGGNEQYF.

The J gene is TRBJ1-3, the V gene TRBV5-6. Per germline, CDR1 SGHDT and CDR2 YYEEEE. The CDR3 is made up of 17 amino acids. The CDR3 sequence: CASSFGPGHYSGNTIYF.

This sequence joins TRBV5-1 and TRBJ2-7; TCRdb lists TRBD2, though no DNA is available to test this call. This CDR3 comprises 14 residues. Germline CDR1 SGHRS, CDR2 YFSETQ. CDR3 region: CASRTSMSSYEQYF.

This sequence joins TRBV7-2 and TRBJ1-1; TCRdb selects TRBD1, and the lack of DNA leaves this call unchecked. This CDR3 spans 12 amino acids. Per germline, CDR1 SGHTA and CDR2 FQGNSA. The CDR3 sequence is CASSSPGKDFHF.

This rearrangement joins TRBV7-9 to TRBJ1-1. This CDR3 is 15 amino acids long. Germline CDR1 and CDR2: SEHNR and FQNEAQ (reference sequence). CDR3 sequence: CASRSLLIRGPEAFF.

The chain recombines TRBV7-2 with TRBJ2-7; the TRBD1 assignment by TCRdb is unverifiable without DNA. The CDR3 consists of 15 residues. Germline V CDR1 and CDR2: SGHTA, FQGNSA. CDR3 residues: CASSLAGGLAYEQYF.

The rearrangement uses TRBV7-9 and TRBJ2-5; TCRdb's assignment of TRBD1 cannot be checked, as there is no DNA. Germline-derived CDR1 and CDR2 are SEHNR and FQNEAQ (reference sequence). The CDR3 extends over 16 amino acids. The CDR3 spells CASSPTEDARAETQYF.